These 30 T cell receptor beta chains share one sample of origin, sequenced in a study of blood T cell repertoires in COVID-19. Clones were read by immunoSEQ multiplex PCR, and TCRdb kept only the in-frame ones, dropping some. Of 86,000 or so clones listed, roughly 96% were seen once; the top ten hold about 4.7%. What was sequenced was peripheral blood. All receptors derive from a human donor with active COVID-19. The donor label of this sample is uncertain.

The V and J genes are TRBV5-1 and TRBJ2-3; TRBD2 matches at 7 bases. This CDR3 is 14 amino acids long. V was clipped by 2 bases and J by 5 bases; unmatched bases: 5. The germline CDR1 and CDR2 sequences are SGHRS and YFSETQ. Here the CDR3 reads CASSFWEGKDTQYF. The DNA of the CDR3 is TGCGCCAGCAGCTTTTGGGAGGGAAAAGATACGCAGTATTTT.

This chain links TRBV7-2 with TRBJ1-1; 10 bases agree with TRBD1. Germline assignment: CDR1 SGHTA and CDR2 FQGNSA. With 1 base clipped from V and 5 bases from J, the junction kept 4 bases outside the gene matches. This CDR3 is 15 amino acids long. This chain's CDR3 is CASSLGGTGVTEAFF. The CDR3 coding sequence is TGTGCCAGCAGCTTAGGTGGGACAGGGGTGACTGAAGCTTTCTTT.

The rearrangement uses TRBV4-1 and TRBJ2-3, with 7 bases identical to TRBD1. Germline V gives CDR1 MGHRA, CDR2 YSYEKL. This CDR3 region has 13 residues. V shed 3 bases and J 4 bases; nucleotides not matched to a gene: 1. CDR3 sequence reads: CASSHQGADTQYF. As DNA, the CDR3 is TGCGCCAGCAGCCACCAGGGGGCAGATACGCAGTATTTT.

The J gene is TRBJ2-3, the V gene TRBV4-2; 8 bases map to TRBD2. V trimming: 5 bases; J trimming: 1 base; junction bases outside the gene matches: 5. CDR1 is LGHNA and CDR2 is YNFKEQ in the germline V gene. This CDR3 is 15 amino acids long. The CDR3 nucleotides are TGTGCCAGCAGCTTATCGCGGGGGGGCACAGATACGCAGTATTTT. Amino acid sequence: CASSLSRGGTDTQYF.

The chain uses TRBV10-3 and TRBJ2-3, with 10 bases matching TRBD2. Germline CDR1 ENHRY, CDR2 SYGVKD. The V gene end was trimmed by 0 bases and the J gene end by 6 bases; junction bases not matched to a gene: 6. The CDR3 covers 16 residues. The CDR3 bases are TGTGCCATCAGTGAGTCTAGCGGGGGGCAGGCGGATACGCAGTATTTT. It specifies CAISESSGGQADTQYF.

V gene TRBV7-6 combines with J gene TRBJ2-7, with 7 positions matching TRBD1. The CDR3 spans 12 residues. Germline lookup yields CDR1 SGHVS and CDR2 FNYEAQ. The J segment lost 6 bases and the V segment lost 6 bases, leaving 5 bases of the junction unmatched. The CDR3 DNA follows: TGTGCCAGCAGTTCTACAGGGGCCGAGCAGTACTTC. Translation: CASSSTGAEQYF.

The DNA for the CDR3 is TGTGCCAGCAGCCAAGAGGCGGGGGCGCCGGTCAATCAGCCCCAGCATTTT. Translating it yields CASSQEAGAPVNQPQHF. The chain uses TRBV4-2 and TRBJ1-5, with a tentative D call TRBD1 (6 bases). The CDR3 totals 17 residues. Trimming removed 0 bases at V and 3 bases at J, with 15 bases between. Germline CDR1 LGHNA, CDR2 YNFKEQ.

V usage is TRBV5-4 and J usage is TRBJ2-3; 10 bases align to TRBD2. V dropped 1 base and J dropped 4; count of bases not matched to a gene: 12. Looked up from germline, CDR1 is SGHNT and CDR2 is YYREEE (reference sequence). CDR3 size: 18 residues. The CDR3 reads CASSLKLAGLLQADTQYF. The CDR3 DNA follows: TGTGCCAGCAGCTTGAAACTAGCGGGGCTTTTGCAAGCAGATACGCAGTATTTT.

The genes are TRBV11-3 and TRBJ1-1, with 9 nucleotides matching TRBD1. This CDR3 region has 14 residues. Germline V gene sequence: CDR1 SGHNT, CDR2 YENEEA. J gave up 3 bases and V 5 bases, and 4 bases lay outside the gene matches. CDR3 nucleotides: TGTGCCAGCAGCCCGAGACAGGGGGACACTGAAGCTTTCTTT. Translated, it gives CASSPRQGDTEAFF.

The gene calls are TRBV5-1 and TRBJ1-4; no clear D. CDR3 size: 14 residues. Germline V gives CDR1 SGHRS, CDR2 YFSETQ. The V and J ends lost 1 base and 6 bases respectively, with 10 bases between them. CDR3 sequence reads: CASSLSSRDEKLFF. As DNA, the CDR3 is TGCGCCAGCAGCTTGTCTTCCCGGGATGAAAAACTGTTTTTT.

CDR3 amino acids: CASSLTANTEAFF. The CDR3 DNA sequence: TGCGCCAGCAGCTTGACAGCGAACACTGAAGCTTTCTTT. V and J are TRBV5-1 and TRBJ1-1; D is ambiguous. CDR1 and CDR2 (germline): SGHRS, YFSETQ. The V and J ends lost 1 base and 1 base respectively, with 5 bases between them. The CDR3 is 13 residues long.

The J gene is TRBJ2-2, the V gene TRBV15; 7 bases agree with TRBD1. The CDR3 totals 16 residues. V was clipped by 0 bases and J by 4 bases; unmatched bases: 5. In germline, CDR1 is LNHNV, CDR2 YYDKDF (reference sequence). The CDR3 nucleotides are TGTGCCACCAGCAGAGATAACAGGGGTGGCACCGGGGAGCTGTTTTTT. Protein product: CATSRDNRGGTGELFF.

The rearrangement joins TRBV5-4 to TRBJ2-3; TRBD2 matches 7 bases. The length of the CDR3 is 17 residues. Losses at the gene ends were 4 bases for V and 2 bases for J; bases not matched to a gene: 13. The germline gives CDR1 SGHNT, CDR2 YYREEE (reference sequence). CDR3 bases: TGTGCCAGCAGCCGTTCTCATGCTAGCGGAAACACAGATACGCAGTATTTT. Translation gives CASSRSHASGNTDTQYF.

The count of this clone is one. V and J are TRBV19 and TRBJ2-7, with 7 bases aligning to TRBD2. The CDR3 totals 14 residues. Trimming cost V 8 bases and J 4 bases; bases outside gene matches: 11. Germline CDR1 reads LNHDA; CDR2 reads SQIVND (reference sequence). The CDR3 reads CASEGGRAEYEQYF. For the CDR3, the DNA is TGTGCCAGTGAGGGTGGGAGGGCCGAATACGAGCAGTACTTC.

The chain combines TRBV27 with TRBJ2-3, with TRBD2 as a possible D gene (6 bases). This CDR3 is 15 amino acids long. The V gene lost 4 bases and the J gene lost 0 bases, with 11 bases spanning the gap. The germline CDR1 and CDR2 sequences are MNHEY and SMNVEV (reference sequence). This chain's CDR3 is CASSWTGTSTDTQYF. The DNA of the CDR3 is TGTGCCAGCAGTTGGACTGGGACTAGCACAGATACGCAGTATTTT.

The chain employs TRBV28 and TRBJ2-1; D perhaps matches TRBD1 (6 bases). The CDR3 length is 15 residues. Trimming pared 1 base from V and 8 bases from J, leaving 15 bases between. Germline assignment: CDR1 MDHEN and CDR2 SYDVKM. DNA for the CDR3: TGTGCCAGCAGTTTATATGGGGGTGGGGGCGATGAGCAGTTCTTC. Amino acid sequence: CASSLYGGGGDEQFF.

The chain uses TRBV2 and TRBJ1-3; D is undetermined. Germline V lookup: CDR1 SNHLY, CDR2 FYNNEI. The CDR3 extends over 15 amino acids. V was trimmed by 3 bases and J by 0 bases, leaving 9 bases between them. CDR3 bases: TGTGCCAGCAGTGAGGGCGCTCGCTCTGGAAACACCATATATTTT. It translates to CASSEGARSGNTIYF.

The V and J genes are TRBV6-4 and TRBJ1-5, with TRBD1 matching 8 bases. The junction had 2 bases not matched to a gene; V was cut back by 5 bases and J by 5 bases. CDR3 length: 13 residues. The germline V gene has CDR1 MRHNA and CDR2 SNTAGT. Written as DNA, the CDR3 is TGTGCCAGCAGTTCAGGGGGCCATCAGCCCCAGCATTTT. This translates into CASSSGGHQPQHF.

Only one count was recorded for this clone. The rearrangement joins TRBV5-1 to TRBJ2-7, with D possibly being TRBD2 (5 bases). Germline CDR1 reads SGHRS; CDR2 reads YFSETQ. The CDR3 is 14 residues long. V lost 4 bases to trimming and J lost 4 bases, with 15 bases between them. CDR3 sequence reads: CASSPPARAYEQYF. The CDR3 region has the DNA TGCGCCAGCAGCCCGCCCGCGAGGGCATACGAGCAGTACTTC.

The chain links TRBV6-5 to TRBJ1-6; D is possibly TRBD1 (5 bases). CDR3 size: 14 residues. Germline V CDR1 and CDR2: MNHEY, SVGAGI. Trimming shortened V by 2 bases and J by 10 bases, and 12 bases separated the two germline ends. CDR3 sequence reads: CASSYQGRNSPLHF. The CDR3 region has the DNA TGTGCCAGCAGTTACCAGGGTAGGAACTCACCCCTCCACTTT.

The V gene is TRBV12-3 or TRBV12-4, the J gene TRBJ1-6; no definite D call. This CDR3 contains 13 residues. V was cut by 5 bases and J by 8 bases, with 10 bases left in between. The CDR3 region is CASSLGSYSPLHF. The CDR3 DNA sequence: TGTGCCAGCAGTCTCGGGTCATATTCACCCCTCCACTTT.

The gene calls are TRBV3-1 (or the pseudogene TRBV3-2) and TRBJ2-4, with D maybe TRBD2 (6 bases). V was trimmed by 0 bases and J by 3 bases, leaving 12 bases between them. The CDR3 loop spans 16 amino acids. Per the germline V gene, CDR1 is LGHDT and CDR2 is YNNKEL (reference sequence). CDR3 sequence: CASSQEVWRDKNIQYF. The CDR3 DNA reads TGTGCCAGCAGCCAAGAGGTTTGGAGGGACAAAAACATTCAGTACTTC.

The chain has TRBV18 and TRBJ2-7, with 7 bases aligning to TRBD1. V shed 4 bases, J shed 4 bases, and the junction held 4 bases outside the gene matches. The CDR3 spans 13 residues. Germline V lookup: CDR1 KGHSH, CDR2 LQKENI. The CDR3 DNA reads as TGTGCCAGCTCACTGGGACAGCCTTACGAGCAGTACTTC. Its translation is CASSLGQPYEQYF.

The V gene is TRBV10-1, the J gene TRBJ2-5, with 9 nucleotides matching TRBD2. The germline V gene encodes CDR1 WNHNN and CDR2 SYGVQD (reference sequence). This CDR3 has 15 amino acids. V trimming: 2 bases; J trimming: 9 bases; junction bases outside the gene matches: 10. As DNA, the CDR3 is TGCGCCAGCAGTGAGGGATTAGCGGGAGTGGAGTCCCAGTACTTC. It codes for CASSEGLAGVESQYF.

The chain links TRBV9 to TRBJ2-3; 10 bases are a match to TRBD2. CDR3 length: 16 amino acids. V shed 3 bases, J shed 1 base, and the junction held 5 bases outside the gene matches. Germline V lookup: CDR1 SGDLS, CDR2 YYNGEE. The CDR3 DNA is TGTGCCAGCAGCGCCCCTAGCGGGAGAGGCACAGATACGCAGTATTTT. Amino acids: CASSAPSGRGTDTQYF.

The rearrangement uses TRBV28 and TRBJ2-7; 7 bases are a match to TRBD2. This CDR3 comprises 18 residues. After removal of 2 bases from V and 0 bases from J, the junction contained 13 bases not matched to a gene. CDR1 and CDR2 from the germline V gene are MDHEN and SYDVKM. The CDR3 DNA sequence: TGTGCCAGCAGTTTAGGCCACCTCCCGACTAGCCTCTCCTACGAGCAGTACTTC. Translating it yields CASSLGHLPTSLSYEQYF.

This sequence joins TRBV3-1 (or the pseudogene TRBV3-2) and TRBJ2-7; the match to TRBD2 covers 7 bases. The length of the CDR3 is 15 residues. Losses at the gene ends were 4 bases for V and 6 bases for J; bases not matched to a gene: 12. Germline loops: CDR1 LGHDT, CDR2 YNNKEL (reference sequence). The CDR3 reads CASSPTGGEGFEQYF. CDR3 bases: TGTGCCAGCAGCCCTACGGGGGGTGAGGGGTTCGAGCAGTACTTC.

The chain links TRBV6-4 to TRBJ1-5, with a tentative D call TRBD1 (6 bases). Germline V CDR1 and CDR2: MRHNA, SNTAGT. Between the trimmed V and J ends, which lost 3 bases and 9 bases, there was a span of 12 bases. The CDR3 is 13 amino acids. This CDR3 reads CASSDVGGTPQHF. The CDR3 coding sequence is TGTGCCAGCAGTGATGTAGGGGGAACGCCCCAGCATTTT.

This clone was recorded only once. This sequence joins TRBV29-1 and TRBJ2-7; 10 bases are a match to TRBD1. This CDR3 spans 16 amino acids. CDR1 and CDR2 (germline): SQVTM, ANQGSEA. V shed 0 bases and J 3 bases; nucleotides not matched to a gene: 8. CDR3 bases: TGCAGCGTTGAAGATCCTGAAGGGACAGGGGACTACGAGCAGTACTTC. Translation gives CSVEDPEGTGDYEQYF.

This clone was found a few times. The chain is built from TRBV11-3 and TRBJ2-1; 11 nucleotides line up with TRBD2. There are 17 residues in the CDR3. Germline-derived CDR1 and CDR2 are SGHNT and YENEEA. V shed 5 bases and J 5 bases; nucleotides not matched to a gene: 11. This CDR3 is CASSPRLAGGLDNEQFF. In DNA, the CDR3 is TGTGCCAGCAGCCCAAGATTAGCGGGGGGGCTAGACAATGAGCAGTTCTTC.